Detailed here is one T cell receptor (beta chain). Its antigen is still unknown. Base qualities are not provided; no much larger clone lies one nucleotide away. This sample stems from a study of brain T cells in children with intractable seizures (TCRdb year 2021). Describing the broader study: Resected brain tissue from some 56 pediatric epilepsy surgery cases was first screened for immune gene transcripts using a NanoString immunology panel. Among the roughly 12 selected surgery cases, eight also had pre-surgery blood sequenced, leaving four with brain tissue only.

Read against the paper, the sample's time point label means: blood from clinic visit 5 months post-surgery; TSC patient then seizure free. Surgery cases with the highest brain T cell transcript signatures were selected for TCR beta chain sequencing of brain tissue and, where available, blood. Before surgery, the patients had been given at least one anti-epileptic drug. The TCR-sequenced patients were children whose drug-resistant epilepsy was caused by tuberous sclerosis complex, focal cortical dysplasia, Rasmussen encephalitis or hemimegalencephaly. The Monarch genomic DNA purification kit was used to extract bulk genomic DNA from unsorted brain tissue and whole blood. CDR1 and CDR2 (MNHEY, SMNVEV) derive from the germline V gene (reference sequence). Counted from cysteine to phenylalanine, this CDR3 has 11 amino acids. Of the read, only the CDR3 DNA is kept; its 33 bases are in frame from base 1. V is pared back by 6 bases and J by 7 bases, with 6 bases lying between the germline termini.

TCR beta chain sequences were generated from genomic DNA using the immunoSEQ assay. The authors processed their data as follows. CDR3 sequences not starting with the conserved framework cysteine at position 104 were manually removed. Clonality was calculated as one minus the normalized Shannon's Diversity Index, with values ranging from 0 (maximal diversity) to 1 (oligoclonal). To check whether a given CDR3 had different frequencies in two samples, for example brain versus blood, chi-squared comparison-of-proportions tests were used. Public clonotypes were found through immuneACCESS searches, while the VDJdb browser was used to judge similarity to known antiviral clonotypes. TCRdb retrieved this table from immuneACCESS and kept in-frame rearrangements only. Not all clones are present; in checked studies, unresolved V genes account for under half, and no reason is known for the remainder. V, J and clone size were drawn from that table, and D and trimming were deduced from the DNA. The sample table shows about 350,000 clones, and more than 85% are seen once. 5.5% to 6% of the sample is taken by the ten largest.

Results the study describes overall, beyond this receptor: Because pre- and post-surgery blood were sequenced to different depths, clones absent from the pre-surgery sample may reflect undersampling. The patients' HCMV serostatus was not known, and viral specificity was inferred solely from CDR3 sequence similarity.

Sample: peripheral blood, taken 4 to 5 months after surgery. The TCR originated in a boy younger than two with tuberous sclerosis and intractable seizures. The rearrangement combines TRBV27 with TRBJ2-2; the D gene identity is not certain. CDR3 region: CASRKNGELFF. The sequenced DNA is TGTGCCAGCAGGAAAAACGGGGAGCTGTTTTTT.